Only a few counts were recorded for the clone carrying this T cell receptor (beta chain). Its matching antigen is unknown. There are 11 residues in the CDR3. V lost 5 bases and J 5 bases, leaving 6 bases between the germline ends. Germline V lookup: CDR1 SGHVS, CDR2 FNYEAQ. This record comes from a study of cytomegalovirus exposure and HLA in healthy donors. About the study: An earlier analysis found some 120 million unique TCR beta sequences from about 179 million T cells.

Primers included in the PCR were 60 Vbeta and 13 Jbeta primers. Sequencing used immunoSEQ multiplex PCR; TCRdb keeps in-frame clones, though not all of them. The sample shows about 160,000 clones, 60% to 80% of them seen only once. Study-wide results and limits: Other equally common chains were less clonally expanded than HLA-associated TCR beta chains, a later analysis showed. High specificity and sensitivity for cytomegalovirus status were reported for the classifier. HLA alleles showed associations with fewer than 20,000 TCR beta sequences in a later analysis, at a 0.05 false discovery rate.

The receptor comes from a man aged 25-40 years in good health and CMV-seropositive. The specimen was PBMCs. The chain has TRBV7-6 and TRBJ2-5; tentative D call: TRBD2 (5 bases). CDR3 protein: CASSPGETQYF. DNA for the CDR3: TGTGCCAGCAGCCCGGGGGAGACCCAGTACTTC.